This T cell receptor beta chain was profiled in a study of T cell responses to AZD1222 COVID-19 vaccine. Study-level results: Regions left unmutated in variants are reportedly the target of nearly half of spike-specific TCRs. Baseline seropositivity characterized only six or seven AZD1222 recipients. Vaccine-related CD4 TCRs covered spike, predominating at 160-218 and 743-854. Repertoire samples came only from after the peak T cell response.

Notes on this clone: Its target is unknown.

The V gene's germline CDR1 is MGHRA and CDR2 YSYEKL. The CDR3 is 16 residues long. The J segment lost 6 bases and the V segment lost 3 bases, leaving 9 bases of the junction unmatched. Sequenced by immunoSEQ multiplex PCR; TCRdb stores in-frame clones only, minus some. This sample carries more than 110,000 clones, over 75% of them seen once, and the ten largest clones take roughly 8%. Sequenced material: peripheral blood, taken on day 0 of AZD1222 vaccination. This chain connects TRBV4-1 to TRBJ1-4; 8 nucleotides match TRBD1. This receptor was obtained from an adult in good health. In nucleotides, the CDR3 is TGCGCCAGCAGCCAGGGTTGGGCGACAGGGGATGAAAAACTGTTTTTT. This encodes CASSQGWATGDEKLFF.